Sequencing of this T cell receptor beta chain was carried out in a study of T-cell reconstitution after alpha-beta-depleted transplantation in children (dated by TCRdb to the mid-2010s). For context, the study as a whole: T-cell immune reconstitution after TCRalphabeta/CD19-depleted allogeneic hematopoietic cell transplantation in children was quantitatively tracked in the study by means of TCR repertoire profiling. What the study reported, not specific to this receptor: Hyperexpanded clone frequencies declined over subsequent months; after one year, T-cell counts and TCRbeta diversity were mostly attributed to newly produced T cells. The apparently early recovery of alphabetaT-cell counts about two months after transplant reportedly depended on only several hundred rapidly expanded clones that came from non-depleted graft cells. In some patients, the high TCRbeta diversity seen at day 60 was put down to recipient T cells and intrathymic progenitors that had survived conditioning.

CDR1 SGHRS and CDR2 YFSETQ are derived from the germline V gene. The CDR3 covers 14 residues, taking in both the cysteine and the phenylalanine. Only CDR3 DNA is held: 42 bases, read in frame from base 1. V is trimmed back by 4 bases and J by 6 bases, and the junction contains 6 bases that no gene match accounts for. The treatment or condition label for this specimen denotes: allogeneic hematopoietic cell transplantation with graft depleted of TCRalphabeta T cells and CD19 B cells. The children who served as transplant recipients had been given grafts of TCRalphabeta/CD19-depleted allogeneic hematopoietic cells. This clonotype was picked up a small number of times. The antigen this receptor binds is unknown. No quality values exist for individual bases; no much larger clone is one base distant. Receptor amplification or capture employed PCR. TCRdb shows the sequencer as Illumina HiSeq 2500. TCR library preparation used molecular barcoding, with unique molecular identifiers applied to normalize quantification of the TCRbeta repertoire. TCRdb handled the public reads itself, with Q25 trimming in fastp and clone calling in MiXCR, and kept productive beta chains. Each CDR3 protein appears once, grouped with its most common genes and DNA. For this sample the table gives some 95,000 distinct CDR3 sequences, of which 23% were detected only once. The ten most abundant clones make up over 20% of the sample.

This sample comprised PBMCs, obtained before TCRalphabeta/CD19-depleted stem cell transplant. The clonotype originates from a boy younger than 10 with acute lymphoblastic leukemia, due to receive a stem cell transplant. Recombination joined TRBV5-1 with TRBJ1-5, and 8 bases in between align with TRBD1. The nucleotide sequence reads as follows: TGCGCCAGCAGCCCCTCAGGGGGCGGTCAGCCCCAGCATTTT. This gives the protein CASSPSGGGQPQHF.